This record concerns one TCR beta chain sequence. The sample originates from a study of blood T cells in healthy people across ages. In germline, CDR1 is DFQATT, CDR2 SNEGSKA (reference sequence). The CDR3 has 13 residues. The ends were cut back, 0 bases at V and 5 bases at J, with 8 bases in the middle. A second PCR of 7 to 11 cycles used a sample-barcoded 5' primer and a J-beta primer mix. All samples gave at least 3 million CDR3-containing paired-end reads. Via MiXCR, TCRdb re-called the 5' RACE reads, giving one row per CDR3 protein. The repertoire holds roughly 640,000 distinct CDR3 sequences, with roughly 31% as singletons.

Specimen: blood. The rearrangement links TRBV20-1 to TRBJ1-5; no reliable D call. This receptor was obtained from a woman aged 80 or over in good health. The DNA for the CDR3 is TGCAGTGCTAGAGATAGTTGGGATCAGCCCCAGCATTTT. It codes for CSARDSWDQPQHF.